The entry below describes one T cell receptor beta chain. Its antigen remains unknown. The data originate from a study of T cell responses to AZD1222 COVID-19 vaccine. Trimming cost V 3 bases and J 4 bases; bases outside gene matches: 4. Germline assignment: CDR1 MDHEN and CDR2 SYDVKM. This CDR3 is built from 15 residues. TCRdb keeps only in-frame clones here, not all; method: immunoSEQ multiplex PCR. The data show some 200,000 clones, approximately 90% seen once. Notes on the study in general: At 160-218 and 743-854, vaccine-associated CD4 TCRs were dominant, and they spanned spike. Receipt of two AZD1222 doses was followed by a rise in Spike-specific TCR breadth and depth. White British people made up most donors, females outnumbered males, and clonal diversity was possibly underestimated.

This receptor was identified in an adult who received the AZD1222 COVID-19 vaccine. The sample here was peripheral blood, taken 28 days after the second AZD1222 dose. The chain carries TRBV28 and TRBJ2-2, with TRBD1 matching over 8 bases. CDR3 protein: CASSFGDRPTGELFF. The CDR3 DNA follows: TGTGCCAGCAGTTTCGGGGACAGGCCCACCGGGGAGCTGTTTTTT.